This is a list of T cell receptor beta chains from one sample in a study of T-cell memory formation after mild COVID-19. Via MiXCR, TCRdb re-called the 5' RACE reads, giving one row per CDR3 protein. The data show 580,000 or so distinct CDR3 sequences, with approximately 15% seen just once and roughly 7.8% held by the top ten. The specimen was PBMCs or a T cell subset sorted from them (not recorded which). The receptors shown here come from an adult woman who had mild COVID-19 (a few samples of this study predate the infection). Cell type and time point are not known. Both conserved end residues are part of each CDR3. The D gene is left open where the match is weak. Some rows mark clone size as missing; the rest say once, few, many or name a class of expanded clone.

v_gene: TRBV4-1; d_gene: TRBD2; j_gene: TRBJ2-3; abundance: few; CDR3nt: TGCGCCAGCAGCCAAGAGGGGGGAGGGTTTGGCACAGATACGCAGTATTTT; CDR3aa: CASSQEGGGFGTDTQYF
v_gene: TRBV14; d_gene: TRBD2; j_gene: TRBJ2-3; abundance: -; CDR3nt: TGTGCCAGCAGCCCAGGGGGACTAGCTTCGGGTACGCAGTATTTT; CDR3aa: CASSPGGLASGTQYF
v_gene: TRBV12-3/TRBV12-4; d_gene: TRBD1; j_gene: TRBJ1-2; abundance: few; CDR3nt: TGTGCCAGCAGTCCAGCGGGACAGGGTAACTATGGCTACACCTTC; CDR3aa: CASSPAGQGNYGYTF
v_gene: TRBV2; d_gene: -; j_gene: TRBJ2-2; abundance: -; CDR3nt: TGTGCCATCCAGGAACTGAACACCGGGGAGCTGTTTTTT; CDR3aa: CAIQELNTGELFF
v_gene: TRBV7-9; d_gene: -; j_gene: TRBJ2-3; abundance: -; CDR3nt: TGTGCCAGCAGCCCCGCCCCAGATACGCAGTATTTT; CDR3aa: CASSPAPDTQYF
v_gene: TRBV4-1; d_gene: -; j_gene: TRBJ1-5; abundance: -; CDR3nt: TGCGCCAGCAGCGCAAGATCACTCGTGGGCCAGCCCCAGCATTTT; CDR3aa: CASSARSLVGQPQHF
v_gene: TRBV2; d_gene: TRBD1; j_gene: TRBJ1-6; abundance: -; CDR3nt: TGTGCCAGCCAAGAGGACAGGGGGTATAATTCACCCCTCCACTTT; CDR3aa: CASQEDRGYNSPLHF
v_gene: TRBV2; d_gene: -; j_gene: TRBJ2-7; abundance: -; CDR3nt: TGTGCCAGCACGGAAGAGACAGCGCGTTACTACGAGCAGTACTTC; CDR3aa: CASTEETARYYEQYF
v_gene: TRBV6-5; d_gene: TRBD2; j_gene: TRBJ2-7; abundance: few; CDR3nt: TGTGCCAGCAGTTGGGGCGGGAGACGAACCTACGAGCAGTACTTC; CDR3aa: CASSWGGRRTYEQYF
v_gene: TRBV15; d_gene: TRBD2; j_gene: TRBJ2-1; abundance: -; CDR3nt: TGTGCCACCAGCAGAGATGGCCTAGCGGGAGGACGGTTTATCGATGAGCAGTTCTTC; CDR3aa: CATSRDGLAGGRFIDEQFF
v_gene: TRBV5-1; d_gene: TRBD1; j_gene: TRBJ1-2; abundance: -; CDR3nt: TGCGCCAGCAGCGGTGGGACAGGGCACCCCGATGGCTACACCTTC; CDR3aa: CASSGGTGHPDGYTF
v_gene: TRBV7-9; d_gene: -; j_gene: TRBJ1-6; abundance: -; CDR3nt: TGTGCCAGCACGGCAGGGGCCTATAATTCACCCCTCCACTTT; CDR3aa: CASTAGAYNSPLHF
v_gene: TRBV7-9; d_gene: -; j_gene: TRBJ2-7; abundance: -; CDR3nt: TGTGCCAGCAGCGGCGGAGGCGGAGTGCAGTACTTC; CDR3aa: CASSGGGGVQYF
v_gene: TRBV12-3/TRBV12-4; d_gene: -; j_gene: TRBJ2-2; abundance: few; CDR3nt: TGTGCCAGCAGACCAACTGGGACTCCTAACACCGGGGAGCTGTTTTTT; CDR3aa: CASRPTGTPNTGELFF
v_gene: TRBV5-6; d_gene: -; j_gene: TRBJ2-7; abundance: few; CDR3nt: TGTGCCAGCAGCTGGGGGGACAGTTTCTACGAGCAGTACTTC; CDR3aa: CASSWGDSFYEQYF
v_gene: TRBV24-1; d_gene: -; j_gene: TRBJ2-3; abundance: few; CDR3nt: TGTGCCACCAGTGATTCGACGGGCCGCACAGATACGCAGTATTTT; CDR3aa: CATSDSTGRTDTQYF
v_gene: TRBV9; d_gene: -; j_gene: TRBJ2-2; abundance: few; CDR3nt: TGTGCCAGCAGCGTAGGGGGAGGGGGCACCGGGGAGCTGTTTTTT; CDR3aa: CASSVGGGGTGELFF
v_gene: TRBV12-3/TRBV12-4; d_gene: -; j_gene: TRBJ2-3; abundance: few; CDR3nt: TGTGCCAGCGCTTTTGATAGGGAACCGCAGAATACGCAGTATTTT; CDR3aa: CASAFDREPQNTQYF
v_gene: TRBV4-2; d_gene: -; j_gene: TRBJ2-3; abundance: few; CDR3nt: TGTGCCAGCAGCCAAGACCCCAGCACCCAAGGTGGGGGGTTTAGCACAGATACGCAGTATTTT; CDR3aa: CASSQDPSTQGGGFSTDTQYF
v_gene: TRBV18; d_gene: TRBD2; j_gene: TRBJ2-7; abundance: few; CDR3nt: TGTGCCAGCTCATCAGGGACTAGCGGGACCATGGGGTACTTC; CDR3aa: CASSSGTSGTMGYF
v_gene: TRBV21-1; d_gene: -; j_gene: TRBJ2-4; abundance: many; CDR3nt: TGTGCCAGCAGCAAAGGGTACCAGGGCCGAGCGGAAAACATTCAGTACTTC; CDR3aa: CASSKGYQGRAENIQYF
v_gene: TRBV27; d_gene: TRBD2; j_gene: TRBJ2-3; abundance: few; CDR3nt: TGTGCCAGCAGTCTACGGGGACTAGCGGGGATCACAGATACGCAGTATTTT; CDR3aa: CASSLRGLAGITDTQYF
v_gene: TRBV6-2/TRBV6-3; d_gene: TRBD1; j_gene: TRBJ2-6; abundance: -; CDR3nt: TGTGCCAGCAGTTATTTGGGCAGGGGGCGAGGAGGGGCCAACGTCCTGACTTTC; CDR3aa: CASSYLGRGRGGANVLTF
v_gene: TRBV20-1; d_gene: -; j_gene: TRBJ2-1; abundance: -; CDR3nt: TGCAGTGCTAGAGACCGACTAGTTCACGGGAATGAGCAGTTCTTC; CDR3aa: CSARDRLVHGNEQFF